The clone carrying this T cell receptor (beta chain) was seen only a few times. Antigen: not known. The sample is drawn from a study of Graves' ophthalmopathy and Graves' hyperthyroidism. The study, taken as a whole, reports: The model achieved roughly 69% sensitivity and 72% to 75% specificity for ophthalmopathy progression.

CDR3 length: 13 amino acids. Germline V gives CDR1 LNHDA, CDR2 SQIVND (reference sequence). Between the trimmed V and J ends, which lost 3 bases and 4 bases, there was a span of 10 bases. The TCR beta CDR3 regions underwent amplification from RNA transcripts. Following a first-round RT-PCR that used HTBI primers, a second-round multiplex PCR was carried out. TCRdb reprocessed the multiplex PCR reads via MiXCR and lists one record per CDR3 protein. Here the sample spans roughly 420,000 distinct CDR3 sequences, roughly 21% being singletons. The rearrangement uses TRBV19 and TRBJ2-7; unclear D gene. The specimen sequenced was peripheral blood. This TCR was sampled from a woman younger than 30 with stable Graves' hyperthyroidism. Here the CDR3 DNA reads TGTGCCAGTAGTATGGGGTCGGAATACGAGCAGTACTTC. Its translation: CASSMGSEYEQYF.